The source of this T cell receptor beta chain is a study of technical replicates of blood from several donors. The protocol was immunoSEQ multiplex PCR, while the TCRdb copy is restricted to in-frame clones and leaves out a portion. The table shows approximately 82,000 clones, with 91% occurring only once. The CDR3 sequence is 12 residues long. Trimming left V 4 bases short and J 6 bases short, with 8 bases between. Looked up from germline, CDR1 is ENHRY and CDR2 is SYGVKD. Sample: T cells isolated from PBMCs. V is TRBV10-3 and J is TRBJ2-3; TRBD1 might be the D (5 bases). This receptor was identified in a human donor in good health. Some clones in this sample may be carry-over from other donors' samples. CDR3 DNA sequence: TGTGCCATCAGTGTGGGGCGGGATACGCAGTATTTT. Its protein product is CAISVGRDTQYF.